The 24 T cell receptor beta chains below come from one sample, sequenced in a study of T cell repertoires in cytomegalovirus infection. One entry per CDR3 protein, called by TCRdb with MiXCR from the reads. The table includes roughly 500,000 distinct CDR3 sequences, 10% to 12% detected once. What was sequenced was PBMCs. The receptor set was obtained from a human donor in good health (CMV status not recorded). Some clones in this sample may be carry-over from other donors' samples.

This clonotype came up a few times. J is TRBJ1-6 and V is TRBV6-6, with 10 bases aligning to TRBD1. Germline CDR1 is MNHNY and CDR2 is SVGAGI (reference sequence). V lost 8 bases to trimming and J lost 7 bases; unmatched junction nucleotides: 2. The CDR3 totals 13 residues. The CDR3, as DNA: TGTGCCAGCCGACAGGGGGCGAATTCACCCCTCCACTTT. Translation gives CASRQGANSPLHF.

This clonotype was detected many times. The chain recombines TRBV12-3 or TRBV12-4 with TRBJ1-6; 9 bases are shared with TRBD1. The CDR3 sequence is 16 residues long. Losses at the gene ends were 6 bases for V and 9 bases for J; bases not matched to a gene: 12. This chain's CDR3 is CASRLPETGGGSPLHF. CDR3 coding DNA: TGTGCCAGCAGGCTGCCGGAGACAGGGGGGGGTTCACCCCTCCACTTT.

Only a few counts were recorded for this clonotype. The chain recombines TRBV30 with TRBJ2-6; D is perhaps TRBD1 (6 bases). The CDR3 length is 16 residues. V shed 0 bases and J shed 0 bases, with 9 bases lying between them. Germline V gene sequence: CDR1 GTSNPN, CDR2 SVGIG (reference sequence). The CDR3 loop is CAWSVQGGSGANVLTF. CDR3 bases: TGTGCCTGGAGTGTACAGGGTGGCTCTGGGGCCAACGTCCTGACTTTC.

V usage is TRBV6-1 and J usage is TRBJ2-1, with 7 bases that match TRBD1. CDR1 is MNHNS, CDR2 SASEGT, per germline. This CDR3 is 15 amino acids long. V lost 1 base and J lost 7; bases outside the gene matches: 7. The CDR3 DNA reads TGTGCCAGCAGTGAAGTTCAGACAGGGAAAAATGAGCAGTTCTTC. This encodes CASSEVQTGKNEQFF.

This clonotype came up many times. The chain joins TRBV18 to TRBJ2-1, with 9 bases matching TRBD1. The V gene's germline CDR1 is KGHSH and CDR2 LQKENI. The V gene end was trimmed by 5 bases and the J gene end by 0 bases; junction bases not matched to a gene: 8. The CDR3 consists of 17 residues. The CDR3 DNA reads as TGTGCCAGCTCAACGCTCGGGACAGGGAACTCCTACAATGAGCAGTTCTTC. Its protein is CASSTLGTGNSYNEQFF.

There are many counts of this clonotype. The V and J genes are TRBV3-1 and TRBJ2-3; D gene unclear. CDR3 length: 12 residues. CDR1 LGHDT and CDR2 YNNKEL come from the germline V gene (reference sequence). Trimming removed 4 bases from V and 2 bases from J, with 4 bases in between. In DNA, the CDR3 is TGTGCCAGCAGCCTCCACACAGATACGCAGTATTTT. It specifies CASSLHTDTQYF.

This chain connects TRBV14 to TRBJ2-1, with D uncertain. With 3 bases removed from V and 0 bases from J, the gap between germline ends came to 9 bases. The length of the CDR3 is 15 residues. Looked up from germline, CDR1 is SGHDN and CDR2 is FVKESK. CDR3 loop: CASSHFFSSYNEQFF. In DNA, the CDR3 is TGTGCCAGCAGCCATTTCTTTAGCTCCTACAATGAGCAGTTCTTC.

This clonotype was recorded at least ten times. The rearrangement links TRBV12-5 to TRBJ2-3; a weak D match, TRBD1 (5 bases). The V end lost 5 bases, the J end lost 1 base, and 19 bases lay between the germline ends. The CDR3 has 17 residues. CDR1 is LGHNT and CDR2 is FRNRAP in the germline V gene. In DNA, the CDR3 is TGTGCTAGTGGTCTAAATCAAGGGGTAGGAGGCACAGATACGCAGTATTTT. Translated, it gives CASGLNQGVGGTDTQYF.

This clonotype was seen at least ten times. The chain combines TRBV7-6 with TRBJ2-4, with D tentatively TRBD2 (6 bases). Germline V gene data show CDR1 as SGHVS and CDR2 as FNYEAQ. The CDR3 is 15 residues long. Trimming removed 1 base at V and 4 bases at J, with 11 bases between. The CDR3 region has the DNA TGTGCCAGCAGCTTAGTGGGAGGCGAGAAAAACATTCAGTACTTC. Amino acid sequence: CASSLVGGEKNIQYF.

This clonotype was detected ten times or more. The chain's CDR3 is CASSRPAGNEQFF. In DNA form, the CDR3 reads TGTGCCAGCAGCCGCCCCGCGGGTAATGAGCAGTTCTTC. This chain links TRBV7-8 with TRBJ2-1; D is perhaps TRBD2 (5 bases). Germline CDR1 is SGHVS and CDR2 is FQNEAQ. CDR3 length equals 13 residues. Trimming left V 5 bases short and J 7 bases short, with 12 bases between. Filled out from reference TRBV7-8 and TRBJ2-1, the complete variable domain reads GAGVSQSPRYKVAKRGQDVALRCDPISGHVSLFWYQQALGQGPEFLTYFQNEAQLDKSGLPSDRFFAERPEGSVSTLKIQRTQQEDSAVYLCASSRPAGNEQFFGPGTRLTVL.

This clonotype was detected ten times or more. The genes are TRBV4-2 and TRBJ1-5; D gene uncertain. Trimming removed 0 bases from V and 0 bases from J, with 15 bases in between. CDR1 is LGHNA and CDR2 is YNFKEQ in the germline V gene. CDR3 length: 18 amino acids. Written as DNA, the CDR3 is TGTGCCAGCAGCCAAGATCAGTTGCAGGAGTATAGCAATCAGCCCCAGCATTTT. Translated: CASSQDQLQEYSNQPQHF.

This clonotype was seen only a few times. V gene TRBV3-1 combines with J gene TRBJ2-1, with D maybe TRBD2 (6 bases). Trimming took 1 base from V and 0 from J, leaving 25 bases between them. Germline CDR1 and CDR2: LGHDT and YNNKEL (reference sequence). The CDR3 loop spans 21 amino acids. The CDR3 loop reads CASSQVFPDRDSPVSYNEQFF. The CDR3 DNA reads TGTGCCAGCAGCCAAGTATTTCCGGACCGGGACTCGCCCGTCTCCTACAATGAGCAGTTCTTC.

The chain uses TRBV28 and TRBJ1-3, with unresolved D. V lost 7 bases and J lost 2, with 9 bases in between. The CDR3 is 13 residues long. The germline V gene has CDR1 MDHEN and CDR2 SYDVKM. Here the CDR3 reads CASNLGTGNTIYF. The CDR3 DNA reads as TGTGCCAGCAACCTAGGAACTGGAAACACCATATATTTT.

This clonotype occurred many times. V usage is TRBV7-2 and J usage is TRBJ2-3; D not certain. Trimming cost V 7 bases and J 3 bases, with 14 bases left between them. CDR1 and CDR2 (germline): SGHTA, FQGNSA. This CDR3 has 14 residues. CDR3 bases: TGTGCCAGCACCCCGGGCCCTGCAACAGATACGCAGTATTTT. Protein sequence: CASTPGPATDTQYF.

The table lists this clonotype with many counts. The rearrangement links TRBV7-9 to TRBJ1-2, with D uncertain. Germline assignment: CDR1 SEHNR and CDR2 FQNEAQ (reference sequence). This CDR3 has 14 amino acids. Trimming pared 1 base from V and 2 bases from J, leaving 8 bases between. DNA for the CDR3: TGTGCCAGCAGCTTAGAGTTCTCGAACTATGGCTACACCTTC. Encoded protein: CASSLEFSNYGYTF.

V is TRBV6-5 and J is TRBJ1-3; maybe TRBD1 (5 bases). The germline V gene encodes CDR1 MNHEY and CDR2 SVGAGI. The germline V and J ends were trimmed by 7 bases and 4 bases, with 17 bases remaining between them. The CDR3 contains 15 residues. The CDR3 nucleotides read TGTGCCAGCATCCGCCAGGGACCCGCAGGAAACACCATATATTTT. It is translated as CASIRQGPAGNTIYF.

This clonotype was seen at least ten times. The rearrangement joins TRBV2 to TRBJ2-3; perhaps TRBD2 as D (8 bases). The CDR3 spans 20 residues. Per the germline V gene, CDR1 is SNHLY and CDR2 is FYNNEI. Trimming left V 1 base short and J 3 bases short, with 26 bases between. Here the CDR3 DNA reads TGTGCCAGCAGTGAAGGAGAGGGCTGGTTAGTAGCGGGACAGACAGATACGCAGTATTTT. Amino acids: CASSEGEGWLVAGQTDTQYF.

This clonotype was detected ten times or more. The chain has TRBV20-1 and TRBJ1-1, with D perhaps matching TRBD1 (6 bases). V was pared by 2 bases and J by 11 bases, with 24 bases between. CDR1 and CDR2 (germline): DFQATT, SNEGSKA (reference sequence). This CDR3 spans 15 amino acids. This chain's CDR3 is CSARRRGGEVTVAFF. CDR3 sequence (DNA): TGCAGTGCTAGAAGACGCGGGGGCGAAGTGACTGTGGCTTTCTTT.

Only a few counts were recorded for this clonotype. This CDR3 is CASRPGQVRPGELFF. In DNA, the CDR3 is TGTGCCAGTCGACCGGGACAGGTGCGTCCCGGGGAGCTGTTTTTT. This sequence joins TRBV27 and TRBJ2-2; TRBD1 aligns across 8 bases. With 9 bases clipped from V and 6 bases from J, the junction kept 12 bases outside the gene matches. The CDR3 has 15 amino acids. Per germline, CDR1 MNHEY and CDR2 SMNVEV (reference sequence).

As for this clonotype: With a much larger clone just one base away, this may be a read error. The chain carries TRBV2 and TRBJ2-2; D possibly corresponds to TRBD2 (6 bases). The CDR3 length is 14 residues. The germline gives CDR1 SNHLY, CDR2 FYNNEI. CDR3 DNA: TGTGCCAGCAGCCTGACTAGTTCCACCGGGCAGCTGTTTTTT. Encoded protein: CASSLTSSTGQLFF.

This clonotype was observed a handful of times. The V call is TRBV19, the J call TRBJ2-4; possibly TRBD1 or TRBD2 for D (6 bases each). This CDR3 contains 15 residues. CDR1 and CDR2 from the germline V gene are LNHDA and SQIVND (reference sequence). V shed 7 bases and J shed 9 bases, with 22 bases lying between them. The CDR3, as DNA: TGTGCCAGTACCCCGCCGGGACAAGGGGGGTCCATTCAGTACTTC. Its protein product is CASTPPGQGGSIQYF.

The sample holds many counts of this clonotype. V and J are TRBV27 and TRBJ2-5; 8 bases are shared with TRBD1. Germline V gene sequence: CDR1 MNHEY, CDR2 SMNVEV (reference sequence). The CDR3 has 14 residues. The V gene end was trimmed by 5 bases and the J gene end by 4 bases; junction bases not matched to a gene: 6. DNA of the CDR3: TGTGCCAGCAGTCGGGACAGGCTGGGAGAGACCCAGTACTTC. This sequence encodes CASSRDRLGETQYF.

The chain links TRBV20-1 to TRBJ2-1; TRBD2 aligns across 9 bases. The CDR3 has 14 residues. Trimming removed 5 bases from V and 12 bases from J; junction bases left unmatched: 14. CDR1 is DFQATT and CDR2 is SNEGSKA in the germline V gene (reference sequence). The CDR3 reads CSAGPAGGRKAQFF. Written as DNA, the CDR3 is TGCAGTGCTGGTCCTGCGGGAGGGCGGAAGGCGCAGTTCTTC.

The chain combines TRBV19 with TRBJ2-3; 9 bases fit TRBD1. The CDR3 is 14 amino acids. CDR1 is LNHDA, CDR2 SQIVND, per germline (reference sequence). The V gene end was trimmed by 4 bases and the J gene end by 15 bases; junction bases not matched to a gene: 14. CDR3 DNA: TGTGCCAGTAGTAAAGTGAGTTCGGGACAGGGCAATTATTTT. Its protein product is CASSKVSSGQGNYF.